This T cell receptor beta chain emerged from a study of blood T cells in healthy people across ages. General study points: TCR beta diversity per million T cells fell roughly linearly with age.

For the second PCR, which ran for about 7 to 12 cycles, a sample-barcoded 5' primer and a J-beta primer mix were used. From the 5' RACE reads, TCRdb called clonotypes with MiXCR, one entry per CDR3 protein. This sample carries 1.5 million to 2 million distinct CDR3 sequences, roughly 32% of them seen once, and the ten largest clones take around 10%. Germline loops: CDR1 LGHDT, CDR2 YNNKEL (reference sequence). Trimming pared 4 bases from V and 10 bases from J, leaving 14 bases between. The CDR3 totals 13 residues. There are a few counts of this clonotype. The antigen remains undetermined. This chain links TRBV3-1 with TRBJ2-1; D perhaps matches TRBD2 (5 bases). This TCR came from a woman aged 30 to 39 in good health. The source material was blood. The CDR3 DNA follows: TGTGCCAGCAGCCCTTGGACTCCCTCGGAGCAGTTCTTC. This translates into CASSPWTPSEQFF.